These 18 T cell receptor beta chains originate from one sample sequenced in a study of cytomegalovirus exposure and HLA in healthy donors. PCR amplification relied on 60 Vbeta primers (plus 13 Jbeta primers). Here immunoSEQ multiplex PCR was the method, and the copy in TCRdb shows in-frame clones only, minus some. The table lists around 76,000 clones, about two thirds of them singletons. The specimen was PBMCs. These receptors all stem from a man between 40 and 49 years old in good health and CMV-seropositive.

This clone appeared a few times. The rearrangement joins TRBV10-1 to TRBJ2-7; 7 nucleotides agree with TRBD2. V was pared by 7 bases and J by 2 bases, with 17 bases of the junction left unmatched. CDR3 length equals 17 residues. Germline V gene data show CDR1 as WNHNN and CDR2 as SYGVQD (reference sequence). CDR3 region: CASKSSPGRDATYEQYF. Written as DNA, the CDR3 is TGCGCCAGCAAATCTTCCCCGGGGAGGGATGCTACCTACGAGCAGTACTTC.

The chain is built from TRBV13 and TRBJ2-7; 9 bases agree with TRBD2. The CDR3 runs 14 residues. The germline V gene encodes CDR1 PRHDT and CDR2 FYEKMQ (reference sequence). J was trimmed by 3 bases and V by 5 bases; bases with no gene match: 5. The CDR3 is CASSSRTSDYEQYF. The CDR3 nucleotides are TGTGCCAGCAGCAGTCGGACTAGCGACTACGAGCAGTACTTC.

J is TRBJ1-1 and V is TRBV4-2, with a possible D match to TRBD1 (6 bases). The V end lost 1 base, the J end lost 8 bases, and 20 bases lay between the germline ends. CDR3 length: 16 residues. CDR1 LGHNA and CDR2 YNFKEQ come from the germline V gene. DNA of the CDR3: TGTGCCAGCAGCCAAGCGTTGGACAGACGCACTTCCGAAGCTTTCTTT. It codes for CASSQALDRRTSEAFF.

CDR3 region: CASLSIGEVGEKLFF. The CDR3 bases are TGTGCCAGCTTGTCAATTGGGGAGGTTGGGGAAAAACTGTTTTTT. This chain connects TRBV28 to TRBJ1-4; no definite D call. CDR1 and CDR2 from the germline V gene are MDHEN and SYDVKM. The CDR3 runs 15 residues. V dropped 8 bases and J dropped 8 bases, with 21 bases sitting between them.

The genes are TRBV7-3 and TRBJ1-1, with D unclear. V shed 0 bases and J shed 4 bases, with 6 bases lying between them. Germline loops: CDR1 SGHTA, CDR2 FQGTGA. The CDR3 sequence is 13 residues long. The CDR3 region is CASSLTRSTEAFF. The DNA for the CDR3 is TGTGCCAGCAGCTTAACGAGGAGCACTGAAGCTTTCTTT.

The genes are TRBV9 and TRBJ2-2; 8 bases fit TRBD2. J gave up 4 bases and V 0 bases, and 5 bases lay outside the gene matches. The CDR3 has 16 residues. Germline-derived CDR1 and CDR2 are SGDLS and YYNGEE. CDR3 in DNA: TGTGCCAGCAGCGTAGAGGCCGGGGGGGCCACCGGGGAGCTGTTTTTT. Amino acids: CASSVEAGGATGELFF.

The rearrangement joins TRBV29-1 to TRBJ1-1, with no clear D. This CDR3 is 12 amino acids long. Germline CDR1 reads SQVTM; CDR2 reads ANQGSEA. V was clipped by 5 bases and J by 7 bases, with 14 bases between them. The CDR3 DNA reads as TGCAGCGTTCTCACCGATCCGGGTGAAGCTTTCTTT. As protein: CSVLTDPGEAFF. Full variable domain (outside the CDR3, taken from reference TRBV29-1 and TRBJ1-1): SAVISQKPSRDICQRGTSLTIQCQVDSQVTMMFWYRQQPGQSLTLIATANQGSEATYESGFVIDKFPISRPNLTFSTLTVSNMSPEDSSIYLCSVLTDPGEAFFGQGTRLTVV.

This clone has just one count. The chain joins TRBV7-9 to TRBJ2-1; TRBD2 aligns across 7 bases. CDR1 is SEHNR, CDR2 FQNEAQ, per germline (reference sequence). The CDR3 consists of 15 residues. V gave up 1 base and J gave up 9 bases; unmatched junction bases: 9. CDR3 DNA sequence: TGTGCCAGCAGCTTAGGATTGCGGGAGCTTGGTGAGCAGTTCTTC. The encoded protein is CASSLGLRELGEQFF.

The chain recombines TRBV7-9 with TRBJ1-1; D not resolved. The CDR3 covers 14 residues. Germline values: CDR1 SEHNR, CDR2 FQNEAQ (reference sequence). The ends were cut back, 2 bases at V and 0 bases at J, with 7 bases in the middle. CDR3 protein: CASSLREVNTEAFF. The CDR3 bases are TGTGCCAGCAGCTTAAGGGAGGTGAACACTGAAGCTTTCTTT.

The chain joins TRBV7-9 to TRBJ2-1; possible D gene TRBD2, 6 bases. Germline V gene lookup returns CDR1 SEHNR and CDR2 FQNEAQ (reference sequence). Trimming removed 5 bases at V and 1 base at J, with 15 bases between. This CDR3 spans 16 amino acids. The CDR3 sequence: CASSTRLGTSYNEQFF. The DNA of the CDR3 is TGTGCCAGCAGCACCCGACTAGGTACTTCCTACAATGAGCAGTTCTTC. Complete variable domain (other parts from reference TRBV7-9 and TRBJ2-1): DTGVSQNPRHKITKRGQNVTFRCDPISEHNRLYWYRQTLGQGPEFLTYFQNEAQLEKSRLLSDRFSAERPKGSFSTLEIQRTEQGDSAMYLCASSTRLGTSYNEQFFGPGTRLTVL.

The chain combines TRBV2 with TRBJ2-1; TRBD2 matches at 14 bases. Germline-derived CDR1 and CDR2 are SNHLY and FYNNEI. The V gene end was trimmed by 4 bases and the J gene end by 9 bases; junction bases not matched to a gene: 2. The CDR3 loop spans 14 amino acids. In nucleotides, the CDR3 is TGTGCCAGCAGTGTAGGACTAGCGGGGGGTGAGCAGTTCTTC. Its protein is CASSVGLAGGEQFF.

The chain recombines TRBV27 with TRBJ2-4; possible D gene TRBD1, 6 bases. Looked up from germline, CDR1 is MNHEY and CDR2 is SMNVEV (reference sequence). V was cut by 8 bases and J by 0 bases, with 14 bases left in between. The CDR3 runs to 15 residues. As DNA, the CDR3 is TGTGCCAGCGCCCGGGACACTCTAGCCAAAAACATTCAGTACTTC. Translation gives CASARDTLAKNIQYF.

The rearrangement joins TRBV29-1 to TRBJ2-1; D gene uncertain. V shed 4 bases and J shed 9 bases, with 7 bases lying between them. The CDR3 extends over 10 amino acids. CDR1 is SQVTM, CDR2 ANQGSEA, per germline. The CDR3 DNA reads TGCAGCGTTGTAGTTGCTGAGCAGTTCTTC. It translates to CSVVVAEQFF.

This rearrangement joins TRBV27 to TRBJ1-4; D is unresolved. This CDR3 is built from 13 residues. The germline V gene has CDR1 MNHEY and CDR2 SMNVEV (reference sequence). V was pared by 3 bases and J by 4 bases, with 6 bases between. As DNA, the CDR3 is TGTGCCAGCAGTTTCGAGAGTAATGAAAAACTGTTTTTT. It encodes CASSFESNEKLFF. Filled out from reference TRBV27 and TRBJ1-4, the complete variable domain reads EAQVTQNPRYLITVTGKKLTVTCSQNMNHEYMSWYRQDPGLGLRQIYYSMNVEVTDKGDVPEGYKVSRKEKRNFPLILESPSPNQTSLYFCASSFESNEKLFFGSGTQLSVL.

This clone is judged medium-sized. In the same sample, other DNA sequences code for this CDR3. This chain connects TRBV7-2 to TRBJ1-5; D unclear. The germline V gene has CDR1 SGHTA and CDR2 FQGNSA. This CDR3 has 15 residues. V lost 1 base, J lost 0 bases, and 7 bases lay in between. The CDR3, as DNA: TGTGCCAGCAGCTTAGACAGAGATAGCAATCAGCCCCAGCATTTT. It encodes CASSLDRDSNQPQHF.

The rearrangement joins TRBV4-3 to TRBJ2-7, with D possibly TRBD1 on 5 matching bases. V dropped 0 bases and J dropped 1 base, with 13 bases sitting between them. Germline V gene sequence: CDR1 LGHNA, CDR2 YSLEER. The CDR3 has 16 amino acids. The CDR3 spells CASSQDYATASYEQYF. The DNA of the CDR3 is TGCGCCAGCAGCCAAGATTACGCGACAGCTTCCTACGAGCAGTACTTC.

The rearrangement uses TRBV6-5 and TRBJ2-5; 7 bases map to TRBD1. J lost 0 bases, V lost 2 bases, and 3 bases had no gene match. The germline CDR1 and CDR2 sequences are MNHEY and SVGAGI. This CDR3 is built from 15 residues. CDR3 residues: CASSYTTGDQETQYF. The CDR3 region has the DNA TGTGCCAGCAGTTACACAACAGGGGACCAAGAGACCCAGTACTTC.

V is TRBV5-4 and J is TRBJ2-3; TRBD2 matches at 7 bases. Trimming took 4 bases from V and 4 from J; bases not matched to a gene: 12. The CDR3 has 16 amino acids. Germline V gene sequence: CDR1 SGHNT, CDR2 YYREEE (reference sequence). This chain's CDR3 is CASSGKAGTGSDTQYF. The CDR3 bases are TGTGCCAGCAGCGGTAAAGCGGGAACCGGCTCAGATACGCAGTATTTT.